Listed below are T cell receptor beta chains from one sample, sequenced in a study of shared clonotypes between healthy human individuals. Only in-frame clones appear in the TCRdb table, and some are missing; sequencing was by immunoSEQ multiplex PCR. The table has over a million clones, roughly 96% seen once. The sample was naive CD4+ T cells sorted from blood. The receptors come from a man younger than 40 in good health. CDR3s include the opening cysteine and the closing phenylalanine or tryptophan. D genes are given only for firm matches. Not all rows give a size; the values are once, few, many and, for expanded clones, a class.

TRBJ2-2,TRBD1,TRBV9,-,TGTGCCAGCAGTGTCGGGACAGGGGGCACCGGGGAGCTGTTTTTT,CASSVGTGGTGELFF
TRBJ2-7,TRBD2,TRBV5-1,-,TGCGCCAGCAGCTCTCGGCTAGCGGCCCGCGAGCAGTACTTC,CASSSRLAAREQYF
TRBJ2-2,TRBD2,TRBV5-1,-,TGCGCCAGCAGCTTGGCCGTAGCGGGAGAGGTGTCCGGGGAGCTGTTTTTT,CASSLAVAGEVSGELFF
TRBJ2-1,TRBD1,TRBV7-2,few,TGTGCCAGCAGCTTAGGCCCGGGACAGTACAATGAGCAGTTCTTC,CASSLGPGQYNEQFF
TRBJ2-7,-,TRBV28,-,TGTGCCAGCAGTCCCCGGTTATACGAGCAGTACTTC,CASSPRLYEQYF
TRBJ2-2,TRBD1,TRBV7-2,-,TGTGCCAGCAGCTTCGGGACAGGTGCCATCGGGGAGCTGTTTTTT,CASSFGTGAIGELFF
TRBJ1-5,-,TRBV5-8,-,TGTGCCAGCAGCTTGGGGAGTGGGGACAATCAGCCCCAGCATTTT,CASSLGSGDNQPQHF
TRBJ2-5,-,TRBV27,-,TGTGCCAGCAGTTTACAAGAGATTTTACAAGAGACCCAGTACTTC,CASSLQEILQETQYF
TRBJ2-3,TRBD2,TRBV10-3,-,TGTGCCATCTTTGATCCGAGGACTAGCGCACCAGATACGCAGTATTTT,CAIFDPRTSAPDTQYF
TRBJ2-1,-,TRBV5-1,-,TGCGCCAGCAGCCGGATTACGGGGCCAGAGCAGTTCTTC,CASSRITGPEQFF
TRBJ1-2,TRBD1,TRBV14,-,TGTGCCAGCAGCCAAGCGGGGACAGGGGCCTATGGCTACACCTTC,CASSQAGTGAYGYTF
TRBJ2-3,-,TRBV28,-,TGTGCCAGCAGCCAGGGAAGTGCGCAGTATTTT,CASSQGSAQYF
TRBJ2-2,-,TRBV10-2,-,TGCGCCAGCAGTGAGTCTGGCGGGGTAAACACCGGGGAGCTGTTTTTT,CASSESGGVNTGELFF
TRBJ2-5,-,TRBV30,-,TGTGCCTGGAGTTCTAGCTCGGAGACCCAGTACTTC,CAWSSSSETQYF
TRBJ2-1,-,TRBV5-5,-,TGTGCCAGCAGCTTGCCTCTAGATTATGGGTACGATGAGCAGTTCTTC,CASSLPLDYGYDEQFF
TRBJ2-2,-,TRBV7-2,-,TGTGCCAGCAGCGAAGAGTACTTCCAAAAAATGAACACCGGGGAGCTGTTTTTT,CASSEEYFQKMNTGELFF
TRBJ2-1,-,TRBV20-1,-,TGCAGTGCTCGGATGTACAATGAGCAGTTCTTC,CSARMYNEQFF
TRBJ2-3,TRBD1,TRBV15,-,TGTGCCACCAGCAGGGATTCCGGACAGGCAACCACAGATACGCAGTATTTT,CATSRDSGQATTDTQYF
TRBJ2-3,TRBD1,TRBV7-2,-,TGTGCCAGCAGCGACCGGGACAGAGGCACAGATACGCAGTATTTT,CASSDRDRGTDTQYF
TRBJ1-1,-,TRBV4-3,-,TGCGCCAGCAGCCAAGACCGTGCCGGGACACTTTTTCCTGAAGCTTTCTTT,CASSQDRAGTLFPEAFF
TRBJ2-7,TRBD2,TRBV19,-,TGTGCCAGTAGTATAGAATTGGCTAGCGGACGCTCCTACGAGCAGTACTTC,CASSIELASGRSYEQYF
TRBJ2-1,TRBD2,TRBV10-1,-,TGCGCCAGCAGTGATGGGGTAGCGGGATGGAATGAGCAGTTCTTC,CASSDGVAGWNEQFF